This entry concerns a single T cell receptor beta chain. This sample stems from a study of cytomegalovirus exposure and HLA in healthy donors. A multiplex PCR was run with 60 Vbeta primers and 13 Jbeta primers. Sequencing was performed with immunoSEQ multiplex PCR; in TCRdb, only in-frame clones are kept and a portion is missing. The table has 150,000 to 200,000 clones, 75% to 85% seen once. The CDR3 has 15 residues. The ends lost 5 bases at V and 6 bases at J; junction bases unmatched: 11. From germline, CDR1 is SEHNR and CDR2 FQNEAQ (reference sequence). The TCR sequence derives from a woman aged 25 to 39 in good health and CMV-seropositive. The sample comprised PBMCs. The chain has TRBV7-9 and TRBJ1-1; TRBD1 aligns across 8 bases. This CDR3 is CASSTRPQGAAEAFF. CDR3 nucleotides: TGTGCCAGCAGCACCCGTCCCCAGGGGGCGGCTGAAGCTTTCTTT.